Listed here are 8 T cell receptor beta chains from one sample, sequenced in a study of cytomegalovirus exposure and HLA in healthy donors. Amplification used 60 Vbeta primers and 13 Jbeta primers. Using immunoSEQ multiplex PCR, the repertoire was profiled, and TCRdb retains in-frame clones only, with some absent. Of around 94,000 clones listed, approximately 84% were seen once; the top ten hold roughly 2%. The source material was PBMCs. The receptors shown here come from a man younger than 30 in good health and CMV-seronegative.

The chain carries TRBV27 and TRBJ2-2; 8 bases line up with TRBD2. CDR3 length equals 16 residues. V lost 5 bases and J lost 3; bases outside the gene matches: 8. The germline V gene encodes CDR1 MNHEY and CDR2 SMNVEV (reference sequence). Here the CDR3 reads CASSPREGTDTGELFF. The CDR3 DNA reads TGTGCCAGCAGTCCCCGGGAGGGGACCGACACCGGGGAGCTGTTTTTT.

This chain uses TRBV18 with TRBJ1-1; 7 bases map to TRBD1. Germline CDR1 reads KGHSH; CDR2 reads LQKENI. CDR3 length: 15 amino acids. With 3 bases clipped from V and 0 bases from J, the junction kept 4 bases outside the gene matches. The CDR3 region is CASSPPGTVNTEAFF. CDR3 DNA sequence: TGTGCCAGCTCACCGCCCGGGACAGTGAACACTGAAGCTTTCTTT.

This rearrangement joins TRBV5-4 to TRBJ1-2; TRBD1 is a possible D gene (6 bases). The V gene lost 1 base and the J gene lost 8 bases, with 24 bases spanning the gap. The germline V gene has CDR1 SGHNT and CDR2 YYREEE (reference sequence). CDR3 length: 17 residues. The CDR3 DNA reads TGTGCCAGCAGCTTGCCGGGACAACCCGTAATCTCCGAAGGCTACACCTTC. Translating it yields CASSLPGQPVISEGYTF.

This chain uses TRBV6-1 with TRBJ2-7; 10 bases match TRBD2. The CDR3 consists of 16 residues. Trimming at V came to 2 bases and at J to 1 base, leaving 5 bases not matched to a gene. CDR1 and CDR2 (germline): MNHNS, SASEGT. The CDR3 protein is CASSEFLAGVSYEQYF. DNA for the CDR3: TGTGCCAGCAGTGAATTCCTAGCGGGAGTGTCCTACGAGCAGTACTTC.

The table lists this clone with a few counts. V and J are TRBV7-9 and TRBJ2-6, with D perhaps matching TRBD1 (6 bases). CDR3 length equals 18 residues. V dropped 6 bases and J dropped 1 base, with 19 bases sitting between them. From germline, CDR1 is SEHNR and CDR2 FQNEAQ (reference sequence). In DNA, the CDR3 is TGTGCCAGCAGTTTTTTACAGGGTGAGGAGTCTGGGGCCAACGTCCTGACTTTC. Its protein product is CASSFLQGEESGANVLTF.

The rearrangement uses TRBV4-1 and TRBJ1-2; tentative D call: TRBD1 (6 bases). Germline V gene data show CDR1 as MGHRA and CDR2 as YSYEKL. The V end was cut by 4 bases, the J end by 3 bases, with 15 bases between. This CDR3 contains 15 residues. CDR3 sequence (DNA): TGCGCCAGCAGCCCCTCAGCGGGGGCGGACTATGGCTACACCTTC. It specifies CASSPSAGADYGYTF.

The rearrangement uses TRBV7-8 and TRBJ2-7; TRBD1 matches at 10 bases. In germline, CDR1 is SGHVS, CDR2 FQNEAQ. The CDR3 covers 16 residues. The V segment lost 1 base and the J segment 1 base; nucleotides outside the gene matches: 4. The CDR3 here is CASSLEWGQGSYEQYF. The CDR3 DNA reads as TGTGCCAGCAGCTTAGAGTGGGGACAGGGGTCCTACGAGCAGTACTTC.

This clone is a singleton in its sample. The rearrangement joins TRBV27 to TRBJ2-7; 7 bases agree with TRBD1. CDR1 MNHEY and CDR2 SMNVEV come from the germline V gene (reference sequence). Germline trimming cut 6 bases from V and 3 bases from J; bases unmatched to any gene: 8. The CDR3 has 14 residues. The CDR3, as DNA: TGTGCCAGCAGGATTGAGGGGGCCCGCTACGAGCAGTACTTC. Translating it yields CASRIEGARYEQYF.